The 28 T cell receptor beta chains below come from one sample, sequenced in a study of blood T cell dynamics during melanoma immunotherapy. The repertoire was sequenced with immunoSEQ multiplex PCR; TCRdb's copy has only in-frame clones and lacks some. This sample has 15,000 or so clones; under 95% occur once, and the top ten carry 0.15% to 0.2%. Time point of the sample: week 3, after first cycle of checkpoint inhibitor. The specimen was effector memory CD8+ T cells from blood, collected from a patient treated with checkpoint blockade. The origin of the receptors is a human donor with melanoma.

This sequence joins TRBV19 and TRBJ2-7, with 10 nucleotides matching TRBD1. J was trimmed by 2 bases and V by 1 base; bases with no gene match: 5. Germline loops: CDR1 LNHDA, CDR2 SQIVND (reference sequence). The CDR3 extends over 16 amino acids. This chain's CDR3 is CASSIVGDRGAYEQYF. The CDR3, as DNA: TGTGCCAGTAGTATAGTGGGGGACAGGGGCGCCTACGAGCAGTACTTC. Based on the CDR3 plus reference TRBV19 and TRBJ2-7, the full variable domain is DGGITQSPKYLFRKEGQNVTLSCEQNLNHDAMYWYRQDPGQGLRLIYYSQIVNDFQKGDIAEGYSVSREKKESFPLTVTSAQKNPTAFYLCASSIVGDRGAYEQYFGPGTRLTVT.

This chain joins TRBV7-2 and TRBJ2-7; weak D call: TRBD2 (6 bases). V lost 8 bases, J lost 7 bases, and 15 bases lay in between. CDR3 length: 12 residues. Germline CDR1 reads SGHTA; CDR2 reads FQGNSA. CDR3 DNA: TGTGCCAGCGGGGGGACCGTTGGAGAGCAGTACTTC. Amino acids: CASGGTVGEQYF.

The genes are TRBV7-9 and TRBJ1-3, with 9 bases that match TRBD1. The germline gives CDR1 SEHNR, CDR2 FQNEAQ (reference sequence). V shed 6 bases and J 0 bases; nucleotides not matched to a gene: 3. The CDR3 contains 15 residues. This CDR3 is CASRRQGDSGNTIYF. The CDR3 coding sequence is TGTGCCAGCAGGAGACAGGGGGACTCTGGAAACACCATATATTTT.

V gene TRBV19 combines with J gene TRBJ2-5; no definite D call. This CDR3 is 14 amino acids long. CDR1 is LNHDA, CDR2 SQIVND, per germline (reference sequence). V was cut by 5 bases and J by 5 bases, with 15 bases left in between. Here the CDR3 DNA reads TGTGCCAGTAGTCCGGACGGTCTTGGTGAGACCCAGTACTTC. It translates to CASSPDGLGETQYF.

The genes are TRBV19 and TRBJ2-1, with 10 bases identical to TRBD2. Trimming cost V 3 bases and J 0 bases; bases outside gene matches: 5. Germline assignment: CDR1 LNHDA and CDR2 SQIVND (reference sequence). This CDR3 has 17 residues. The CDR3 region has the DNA TGTGCCAGTAGTATCGGGGCTAGCGGGAGCTCCTACAATGAGCAGTTCTTC. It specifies CASSIGASGSSYNEQFF.

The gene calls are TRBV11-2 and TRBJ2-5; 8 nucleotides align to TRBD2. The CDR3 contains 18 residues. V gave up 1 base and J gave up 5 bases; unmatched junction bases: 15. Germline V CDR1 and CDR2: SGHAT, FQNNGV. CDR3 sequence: CASSLGWRSSGSSETQYF. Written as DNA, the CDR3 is TGTGCCAGCAGCTTAGGATGGCGGTCAAGCGGGAGTTCCGAGACCCAGTACTTC.

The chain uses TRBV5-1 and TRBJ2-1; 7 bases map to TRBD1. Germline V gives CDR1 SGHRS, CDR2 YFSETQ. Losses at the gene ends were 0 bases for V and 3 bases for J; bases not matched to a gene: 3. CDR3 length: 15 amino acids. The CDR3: CASSLAGGGYNEQFF. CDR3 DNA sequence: TGCGCCAGCAGCTTGGCAGGGGGTGGCTACAATGAGCAGTTCTTC.

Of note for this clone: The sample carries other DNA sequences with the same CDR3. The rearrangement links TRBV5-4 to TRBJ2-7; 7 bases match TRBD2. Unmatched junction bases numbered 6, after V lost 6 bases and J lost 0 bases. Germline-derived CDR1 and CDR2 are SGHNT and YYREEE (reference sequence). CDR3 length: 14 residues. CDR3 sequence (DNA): TGTGCCAGCACCTCAGCGGGAAACTCCTACGAGCAGTACTTC. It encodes CASTSAGNSYEQYF.

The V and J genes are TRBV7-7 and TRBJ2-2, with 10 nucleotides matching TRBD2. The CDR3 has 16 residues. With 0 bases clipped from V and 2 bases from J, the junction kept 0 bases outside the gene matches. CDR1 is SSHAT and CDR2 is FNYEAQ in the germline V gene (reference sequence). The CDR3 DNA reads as TGTGCCAGCAGCTTAGCACTAGCGGGAAACACCGGGGAGCTGTTTTTT. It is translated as CASSLALAGNTGELFF.

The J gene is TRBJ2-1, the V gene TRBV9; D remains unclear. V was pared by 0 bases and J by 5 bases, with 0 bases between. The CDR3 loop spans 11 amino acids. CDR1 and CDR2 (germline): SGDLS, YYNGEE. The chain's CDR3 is CASSVDNEQFF. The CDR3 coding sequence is TGTGCCAGCAGCGTAGACAATGAGCAGTTCTTC.

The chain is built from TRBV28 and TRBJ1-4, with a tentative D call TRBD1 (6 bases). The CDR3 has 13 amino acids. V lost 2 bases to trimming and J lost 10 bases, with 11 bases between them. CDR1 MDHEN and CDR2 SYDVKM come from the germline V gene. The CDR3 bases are TGTGCCAGCAGTTTAGTGTTGGGGGCAAAACTGTTTTTT. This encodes CASSLVLGAKLFF.

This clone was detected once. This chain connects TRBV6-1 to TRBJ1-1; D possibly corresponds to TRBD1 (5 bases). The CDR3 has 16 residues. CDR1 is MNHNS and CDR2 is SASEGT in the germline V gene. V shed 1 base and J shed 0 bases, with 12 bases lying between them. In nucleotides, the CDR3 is TGTGCCAGCAGTGAAGTCGTGGGGCCAGTGAACACTGAAGCTTTCTTT. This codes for CASSEVVGPVNTEAFF.

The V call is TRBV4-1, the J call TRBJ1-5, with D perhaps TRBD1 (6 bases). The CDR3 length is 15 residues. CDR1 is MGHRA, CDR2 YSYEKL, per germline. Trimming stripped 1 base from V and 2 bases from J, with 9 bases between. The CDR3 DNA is TGCGCCAGCAGCCAAGTTGCAGGGGGCAATCAGCCCCAGCATTTT. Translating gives CASSQVAGGNQPQHF.

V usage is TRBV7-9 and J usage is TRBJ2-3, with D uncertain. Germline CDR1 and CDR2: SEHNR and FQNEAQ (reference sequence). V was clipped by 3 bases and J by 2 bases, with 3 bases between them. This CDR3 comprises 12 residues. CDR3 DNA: TGTGCCAGCAGCTTCCTCACAGATACGCAGTATTTT. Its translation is CASSFLTDTQYF.

CDR3 nucleotides: TGTGCCAGCAGCTACGGACAGGGGCACTCCTACGAGCAGTACTTC. Translating it yields CASSYGQGHSYEQYF. V and J are TRBV6-5 and TRBJ2-7; 9 nucleotides line up with TRBD1. The V gene's germline CDR1 is MNHEY and CDR2 SVGAGI. Trimming at V came to 6 bases and at J to 0 bases, leaving 6 bases not matched to a gene. The CDR3 is made up of 15 amino acids.

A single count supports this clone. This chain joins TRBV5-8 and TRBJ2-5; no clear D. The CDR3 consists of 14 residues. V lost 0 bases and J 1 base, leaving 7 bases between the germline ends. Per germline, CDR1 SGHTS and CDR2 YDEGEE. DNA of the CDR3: TGTGCCAGCAGCTTGGACAGCAGCCAAGAGACCCAGTACTTC. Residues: CASSLDSSQETQYF.

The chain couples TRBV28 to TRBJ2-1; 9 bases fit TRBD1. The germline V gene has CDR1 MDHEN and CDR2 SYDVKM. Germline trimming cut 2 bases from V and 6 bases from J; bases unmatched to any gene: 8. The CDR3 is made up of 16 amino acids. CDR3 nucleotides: TGTGCCAGCAGTTTAGCACAGGGGGCTGGCGGCAATGAGCAGTTCTTC. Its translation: CASSLAQGAGGNEQFF.

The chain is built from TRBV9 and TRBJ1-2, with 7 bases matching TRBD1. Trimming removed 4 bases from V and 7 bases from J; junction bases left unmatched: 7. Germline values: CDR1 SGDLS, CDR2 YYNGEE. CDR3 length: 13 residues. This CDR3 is CASSITGVSGYTF. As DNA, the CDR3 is TGTGCCAGCAGCATCACAGGGGTTAGTGGCTACACCTTC.

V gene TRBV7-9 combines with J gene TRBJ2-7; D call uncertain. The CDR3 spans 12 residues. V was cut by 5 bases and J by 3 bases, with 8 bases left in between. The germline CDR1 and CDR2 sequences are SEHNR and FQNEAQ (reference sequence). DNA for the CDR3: TGTGCCAGCAGCCCCCGCGGCTACGAGCAGTACTTC. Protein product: CASSPRGYEQYF.

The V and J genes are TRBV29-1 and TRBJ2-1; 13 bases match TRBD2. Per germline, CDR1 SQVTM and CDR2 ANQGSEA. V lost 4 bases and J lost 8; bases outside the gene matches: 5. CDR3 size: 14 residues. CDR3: CSVAGLAGDDEQFF. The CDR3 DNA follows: TGCAGCGTTGCCGGACTAGCGGGAGATGATGAGCAGTTCTTC.

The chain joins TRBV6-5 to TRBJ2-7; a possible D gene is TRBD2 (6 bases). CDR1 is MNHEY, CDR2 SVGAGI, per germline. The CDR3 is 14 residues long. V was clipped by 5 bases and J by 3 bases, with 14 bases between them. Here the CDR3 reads CASSPGGFLYEQYF. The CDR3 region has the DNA TGTGCCAGCAGTCCCGGGGGTTTCCTCTACGAGCAGTACTTC.

CDR3 in DNA: TGTGCCAGCAGCGGAAACACCATAGTGGGTAATTCACCCCTCCACTTT. Translated: CASSGNTIVGNSPLHF. The J gene is TRBJ1-6, the V gene TRBV5-8; no firm D call. The length of the CDR3 is 16 residues. V lost 4 bases to trimming and J lost 6 bases, with 17 bases between them. Germline CDR1 SGHTS, CDR2 YDEGEE.

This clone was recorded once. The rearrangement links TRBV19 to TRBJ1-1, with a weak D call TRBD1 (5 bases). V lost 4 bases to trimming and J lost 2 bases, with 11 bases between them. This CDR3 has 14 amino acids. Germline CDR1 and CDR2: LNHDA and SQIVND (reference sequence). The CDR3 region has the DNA TGTGCCAGTAGTACTGGGACCCATAACACTGAAGCTTTCTTT. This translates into CASSTGTHNTEAFF.

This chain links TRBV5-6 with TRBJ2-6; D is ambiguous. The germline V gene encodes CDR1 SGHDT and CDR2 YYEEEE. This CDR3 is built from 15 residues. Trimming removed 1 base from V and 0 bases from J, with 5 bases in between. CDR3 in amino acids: CASSLRISGANVLTF. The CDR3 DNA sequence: TGTGCCAGCAGCTTGAGGATCTCTGGGGCCAACGTCCTGACTTTC.

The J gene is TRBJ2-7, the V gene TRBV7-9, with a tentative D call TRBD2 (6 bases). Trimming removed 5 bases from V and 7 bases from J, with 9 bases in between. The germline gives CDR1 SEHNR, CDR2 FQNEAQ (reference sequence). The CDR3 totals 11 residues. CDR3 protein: CASSPGEEQYF. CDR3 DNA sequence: TGTGCCAGCAGCCCGGGAGAGGAGCAGTACTTC.

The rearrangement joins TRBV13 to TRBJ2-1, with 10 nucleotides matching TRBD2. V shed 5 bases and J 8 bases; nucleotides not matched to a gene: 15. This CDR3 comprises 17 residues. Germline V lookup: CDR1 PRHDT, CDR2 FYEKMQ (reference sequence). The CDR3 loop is CASSPLPSSGSRYEQFF. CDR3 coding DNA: TGTGCCAGCAGCCCCCTCCCCTCTAGCGGGAGTAGGTATGAGCAGTTCTTC. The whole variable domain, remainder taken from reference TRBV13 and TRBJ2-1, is AAGVIQSPRHLIKEKRETATLKCYPIPRHDTVYWYQQGPGQDPQFLISFYEKMQSDKGSIPDRFSAQQFSDYHSELNMSSLELGDSALYFCASSPLPSSGSRYEQFFGPGTRLTVL.

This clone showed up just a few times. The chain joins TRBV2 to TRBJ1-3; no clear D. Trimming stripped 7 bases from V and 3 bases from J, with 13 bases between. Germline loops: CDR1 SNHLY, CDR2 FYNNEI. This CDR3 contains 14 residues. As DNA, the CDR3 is TGTGCCAGCACCCCGGACGCTGATGGAAACACCATATATTTT. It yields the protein CASTPDADGNTIYF. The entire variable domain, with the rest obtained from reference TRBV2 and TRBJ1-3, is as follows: EPEVTQTPSHQVTQMGQEVILRCVPISNHLYFYWYRQILGQKVEFLVSFYNNEISEKSEIFDDQFSVERPDGSNFTLKIRSTKLEDSAMYFCASTPDADGNTIYFGEGSWLTVV.

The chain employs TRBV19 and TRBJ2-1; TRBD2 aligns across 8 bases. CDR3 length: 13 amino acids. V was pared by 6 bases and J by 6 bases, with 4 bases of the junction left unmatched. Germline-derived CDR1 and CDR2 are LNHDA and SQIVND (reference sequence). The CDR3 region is CASSPGTSNEQFF. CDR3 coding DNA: TGTGCCAGTAGCCCCGGGACTAGCAATGAGCAGTTCTTC.